These T cell receptor beta chains were read from a single sample in a study of shared clonotypes between healthy human individuals. Sequencing used immunoSEQ multiplex PCR; TCRdb keeps in-frame clones, though not all of them. Of approximately 2.3 million clones detected, more than 85% appear once; the ten largest clones hold 0.39%. Source material: naive CD4+ T cells from PBMCs. These receptors all come from a man aged 18 to 29 in good health. Some clones in this sample may be carry-over from other donors' samples. Both conserved end residues are part of each CDR3. Fields, in order: J gene, V gene, clone size, D gene, CDR3 DNA, CDR3 protein. A D gene is named only where the DNA matches it firmly. The size field is filled for only some rows; it gives once, few, many or a size class.

j_gene: TRBJ1-2
v_gene: TRBV2
abundance: NA
d_gene: NA
CDR3nt: TGTGCCAGCACCCCGGAGAGGGTCTCCGGCGGCGACTATGGCTACACCTTC
CDR3aa: CASTPERVSGGDYGYTF

j_gene: TRBJ2-7
v_gene: TRBV18
abundance: NA
d_gene: NA
CDR3nt: TGTGCCAGCTCACCACGGACGGGACTCGACTACGAGCAGTACTTC
CDR3aa: CASSPRTGLDYEQYF

j_gene: TRBJ2-1
v_gene: TRBV14
abundance: NA
d_gene: NA
CDR3nt: TGTGCCAGCAGCCAAGCCTGGTTAGATGAGCAGTTCTTC
CDR3aa: CASSQAWLDEQFF

j_gene: TRBJ2-1
v_gene: TRBV6-6
abundance: NA
d_gene: NA
CDR3nt: TGTGCCAGCATTCTCGCGGGGGTAGGGGGCAATGAGCAGTTCTTC
CDR3aa: CASILAGVGGNEQFF

j_gene: TRBJ2-3
v_gene: TRBV11-2
abundance: NA
d_gene: NA
CDR3nt: TGTGCCAGCAGCTTAACGGGCGGGAAAACAGATACGCAGTATTTT
CDR3aa: CASSLTGGKTDTQYF

j_gene: TRBJ1-1
v_gene: TRBV28
abundance: few
d_gene: NA
CDR3nt: TGTGCCAGCAGTTTTAGGACCTTTGAAGCTTTCTTT
CDR3aa: CASSFRTFEAFF

j_gene: TRBJ1-5
v_gene: TRBV2
abundance: once
d_gene: NA
CDR3nt: TGTGCCAGCAGAAACAGGGTAGGACAGCCCCAGCATTTT
CDR3aa: CASRNRVGQPQHF

j_gene: TRBJ2-2
v_gene: TRBV7-9
abundance: NA
d_gene: TRBD2
CDR3nt: TGTGCCAGCAGCTTAGACGGACTAGCGGGATTCGGGGAGCTGTTTTTT
CDR3aa: CASSLDGLAGFGELFF

j_gene: TRBJ2-1
v_gene: TRBV5-1
abundance: NA
d_gene: NA
CDR3nt: TGCGCCAGCAGCTTCTCCAACAATGAGCAGTTCTTC
CDR3aa: CASSFSNNEQFF

j_gene: TRBJ2-7
v_gene: TRBV14
abundance: NA
d_gene: NA
CDR3nt: TGTGCCAGCAGCCGTCTAGGGAGTCGCGAGCAGTACTTC
CDR3aa: CASSRLGSREQYF

j_gene: TRBJ2-1
v_gene: TRBV12-5
abundance: NA
d_gene: NA
CDR3nt: TGTGCTAGTGGTTTTCAAGACGGCAATGAGCAGTTCTTC
CDR3aa: CASGFQDGNEQFF

j_gene: TRBJ1-2
v_gene: TRBV28
abundance: once
d_gene: TRBD1
CDR3nt: TGTGCCAGCAGATCCGGACAGGGCTATGGCTACACCTTC
CDR3aa: CASRSGQGYGYTF

j_gene: TRBJ1-6
v_gene: TRBV11-1
abundance: NA
d_gene: TRBD1
CDR3nt: TGTGCCAGCAGCCCGATAACAGGGGAAAATTCACCCCTCCACTTT
CDR3aa: CASSPITGENSPLHF

j_gene: TRBJ2-1
v_gene: TRBV28
abundance: NA
d_gene: NA
CDR3nt: TGTGCCAGCAGTTTACCGGGGGGCGGAATCTCCAATGAGCAGTTCTTC
CDR3aa: CASSLPGGGISNEQFF

j_gene: TRBJ1-2
v_gene: TRBV2
abundance: NA
d_gene: NA
CDR3nt: TGTGCCAGCAGTACAGGTCGGAACTATGGCTACACCTTC
CDR3aa: CASSTGRNYGYTF

j_gene: TRBJ2-5
v_gene: TRBV6-6
abundance: NA
d_gene: NA
CDR3nt: TGTGCCAGCAGTTTGTGGGGGGAGACCCAGTACTTC
CDR3aa: CASSLWGETQYF

j_gene: TRBJ1-4
v_gene: TRBV5-6
abundance: once
d_gene: NA
CDR3nt: TGTGCCAGCAGCTTACAGGGAACTCCGGCTAATGAAAAACTGTTTTTT
CDR3aa: CASSLQGTPANEKLFF

j_gene: TRBJ2-7
v_gene: TRBV7-9
abundance: NA
d_gene: NA
CDR3nt: TGTGCCAGCAGCCAACTAGCAAACGAGCAGTACTTC
CDR3aa: CASSQLANEQYF

j_gene: TRBJ2-2
v_gene: TRBV9
abundance: once
d_gene: TRBD1
CDR3nt: TGTGCCAGCAGTCCTACCGGGACAGCGAACACCGGGGAGCTGTTTTTT
CDR3aa: CASSPTGTANTGELFF

j_gene: TRBJ2-2
v_gene: TRBV27
abundance: NA
d_gene: TRBD1
CDR3nt: TGTGCCAGCAGTTACAGGGGGTTCGCGAACACCGGGGAGCTGTTTTTT
CDR3aa: CASSYRGFANTGELFF

j_gene: TRBJ1-1
v_gene: TRBV7-9
abundance: NA
d_gene: TRBD1
CDR3nt: TGTGCCAGCAGTTTAGAGGGGGCTGGAACTGAAGCTTTCTTT
CDR3aa: CASSLEGAGTEAFF

j_gene: TRBJ1-5
v_gene: TRBV28
abundance: few
d_gene: NA
CDR3nt: TGTGCCAGCAGTTTAAATCAGCCCCAGCATTTT
CDR3aa: CASSLNQPQHF

j_gene: TRBJ2-7
v_gene: TRBV13
abundance: once
d_gene: TRBD2
CDR3nt: TGTGCCAGCAGTTTACTAGCGGGAGGGTCCTACGAGCAGTACTTC
CDR3aa: CASSLLAGGSYEQYF

j_gene: TRBJ2-1
v_gene: TRBV7-9
abundance: once
d_gene: NA
CDR3nt: TGTGCCAGCAAACGGGACTCCTCTTACAATGAGCAGTTCTTC
CDR3aa: CASKRDSSYNEQFF

j_gene: TRBJ1-4
v_gene: TRBV5-1
abundance: NA
d_gene: NA
CDR3nt: TGCGCCAGCAGGACTGCGGAGAATGAAAAACTGTTTTTT
CDR3aa: CASRTAENEKLFF

j_gene: TRBJ2-5
v_gene: TRBV2
abundance: NA
d_gene: NA
CDR3nt: TGTGCCAGCAGTGAAGTGCAGGGGAGGGGGACCCAGTACTTC
CDR3aa: CASSEVQGRGTQYF

j_gene: TRBJ1-2
v_gene: TRBV4-3
abundance: NA
d_gene: TRBD1
CDR3nt: TGCGCCAGCAGCGCACTAGGGGGCTACTATGGCTACACCTTC
CDR3aa: CASSALGGYYGYTF

j_gene: TRBJ2-5
v_gene: TRBV5-1
abundance: once
d_gene: NA
CDR3nt: TGCGCCAGCAGCCCCAACCCGACAGTCCAAGAGACCCAGTACTTC
CDR3aa: CASSPNPTVQETQYF

j_gene: TRBJ2-5
v_gene: TRBV5-1
abundance: NA
d_gene: TRBD1
CDR3nt: TGCGCCAGCAGACTACAGGGGGGCCAAGAGACCCAGTACTTC
CDR3aa: CASRLQGGQETQYF

j_gene: TRBJ2-7
v_gene: TRBV10-3
abundance: NA
d_gene: NA
CDR3nt: TGTGCCATCACACAGGCGGGGGAGCAGTACTTC
CDR3aa: CAITQAGEQYF

j_gene: TRBJ2-2
v_gene: TRBV7-7
abundance: NA
d_gene: TRBD2
CDR3nt: TGTGCCAGCAGCTCGGGACTAGCGGGAACAGGAACCGGGGAGCTGTTTTTT
CDR3aa: CASSSGLAGTGTGELFF

j_gene: TRBJ2-3
v_gene: TRBV10-3
abundance: NA
d_gene: TRBD1
CDR3nt: TGTGCCATCCAGAGGGACAGGGGTAGCACAGATACGCAGTATTTT
CDR3aa: CAIQRDRGSTDTQYF

j_gene: TRBJ1-4
v_gene: TRBV27
abundance: NA
d_gene: TRBD1
CDR3nt: TGTGCCAGCAGTTCCGGACAGGGGTCGATGCCTAATGAAAAACTGTTTTTT
CDR3aa: CASSSGQGSMPNEKLFF

j_gene: TRBJ2-5
v_gene: TRBV30
abundance: NA
d_gene: NA
CDR3nt: TGTGCCTGGGGTGCCGGGACATCGGGAGAGACCCAGTACTTC
CDR3aa: CAWGAGTSGETQYF

j_gene: TRBJ1-2
v_gene: TRBV28
abundance: NA
d_gene: NA
CDR3nt: TGTGCCAGCAGTCCAGGAAGGACGGGGAACTATGGCTACACCTTC
CDR3aa: CASSPGRTGNYGYTF

j_gene: TRBJ2-7
v_gene: TRBV15
abundance: once
d_gene: NA
CDR3nt: TGTGCCACCAGCAGAGATACAACAGGGCCCTACGAGCAGTACTTC
CDR3aa: CATSRDTTGPYEQYF

j_gene: TRBJ2-5
v_gene: TRBV11-1
abundance: NA
d_gene: TRBD1
CDR3nt: TGTGCCAGCAGCTGGGATACAGGGGGCAGGGGAGAGACCCAGTACTTC
CDR3aa: CASSWDTGGRGETQYF

j_gene: TRBJ2-3
v_gene: TRBV6-6
abundance: NA
d_gene: TRBD1
CDR3nt: TGTGCCAGCAGTTACGGACACAGACAGGGCCCAGATACGCAGTATTTT
CDR3aa: CASSYGHRQGPDTQYF

j_gene: TRBJ1-1
v_gene: TRBV4-2
abundance: few
d_gene: NA
CDR3nt: TGTGCCAGCAGCCAAGGAGATAACACTGAAGCTTTCTTT
CDR3aa: CASSQGDNTEAFF

j_gene: TRBJ2-6
v_gene: TRBV18
abundance: NA
d_gene: NA
CDR3nt: TGTGCCAGCTCACCCGACAGGAGATCTGGGGCCAACGTCCTGACTTTC
CDR3aa: CASSPDRRSGANVLTF

j_gene: TRBJ1-5
v_gene: TRBV29-1
abundance: NA
d_gene: NA
CDR3nt: TGCAGCGTTGTAGGGCAGGGAAGCAATCAGCCCCAGCATTTT
CDR3aa: CSVVGQGSNQPQHF